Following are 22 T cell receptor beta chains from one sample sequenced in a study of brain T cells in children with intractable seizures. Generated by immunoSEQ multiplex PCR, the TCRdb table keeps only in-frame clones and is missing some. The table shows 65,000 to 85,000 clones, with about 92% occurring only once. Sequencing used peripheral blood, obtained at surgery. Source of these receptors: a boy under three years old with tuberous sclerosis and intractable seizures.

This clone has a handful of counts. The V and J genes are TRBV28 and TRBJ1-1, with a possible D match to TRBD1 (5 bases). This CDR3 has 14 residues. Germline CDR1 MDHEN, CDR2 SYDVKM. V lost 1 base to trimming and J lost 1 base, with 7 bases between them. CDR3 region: CASSLSRENTEAFF. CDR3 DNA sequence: TGTGCCAGCAGTTTATCCAGGGAGAACACTGAAGCTTTCTTT.

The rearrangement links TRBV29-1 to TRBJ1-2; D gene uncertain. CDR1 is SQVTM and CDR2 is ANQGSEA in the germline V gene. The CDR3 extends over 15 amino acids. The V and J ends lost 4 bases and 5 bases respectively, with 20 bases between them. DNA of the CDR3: TGCAGCGTTGCCTCCCCGGGCCCACAATCGTATGGCTACACCTTC. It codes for CSVASPGPQSYGYTF.

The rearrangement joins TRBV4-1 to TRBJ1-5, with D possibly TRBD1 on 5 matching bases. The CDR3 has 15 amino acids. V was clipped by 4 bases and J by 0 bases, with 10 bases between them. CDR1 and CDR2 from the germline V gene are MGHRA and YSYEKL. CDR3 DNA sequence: TGCGCCAGCAGCCCGACAGCATATAGCAATCAGCCCCAGCATTTT. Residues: CASSPTAYSNQPQHF.

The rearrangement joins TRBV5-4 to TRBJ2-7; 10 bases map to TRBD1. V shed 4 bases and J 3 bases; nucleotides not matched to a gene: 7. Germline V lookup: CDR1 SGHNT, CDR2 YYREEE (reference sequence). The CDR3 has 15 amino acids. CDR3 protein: CASSPGQGSVYEQYF. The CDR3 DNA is TGTGCCAGCAGCCCGGGACAGGGGTCGGTCTACGAGCAGTACTTC.

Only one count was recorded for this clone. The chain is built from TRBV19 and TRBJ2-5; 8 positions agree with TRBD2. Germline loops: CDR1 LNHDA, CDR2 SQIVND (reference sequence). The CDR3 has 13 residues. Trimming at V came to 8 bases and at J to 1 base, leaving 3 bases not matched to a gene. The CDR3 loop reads CASQRERQETQYF. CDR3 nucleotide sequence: TGTGCCAGTCAGCGGGAGCGCCAAGAGACCCAGTACTTC.

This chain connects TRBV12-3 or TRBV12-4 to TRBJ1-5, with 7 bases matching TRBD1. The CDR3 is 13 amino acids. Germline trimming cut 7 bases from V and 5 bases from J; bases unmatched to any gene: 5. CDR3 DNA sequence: TGTGCCAGCACCTGGGACAGCTATCAGCCCCAGCATTTT. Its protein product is CASTWDSYQPQHF.

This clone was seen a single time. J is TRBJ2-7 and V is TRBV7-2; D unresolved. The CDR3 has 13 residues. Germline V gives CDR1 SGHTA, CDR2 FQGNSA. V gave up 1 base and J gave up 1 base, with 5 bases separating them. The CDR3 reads CASSLVQSYEQYF. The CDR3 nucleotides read TGTGCCAGCAGCTTAGTACAGTCCTACGAGCAGTACTTC.

Here the CDR3 DNA reads TGCGCCAGCAGTGGGCAACCAGACTTGAACACTGAAGCTTTCTTT. Protein: CASSGQPDLNTEAFF. The chain uses TRBV5-1 and TRBJ1-1; D unresolved. The CDR3 consists of 15 residues. V lost 5 bases and J lost 0, with 14 bases in between. The V gene's germline CDR1 is SGHRS and CDR2 YFSETQ.

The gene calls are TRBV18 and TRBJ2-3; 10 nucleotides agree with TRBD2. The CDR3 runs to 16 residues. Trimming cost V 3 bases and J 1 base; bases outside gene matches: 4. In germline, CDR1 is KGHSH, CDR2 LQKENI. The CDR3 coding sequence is TGTGCCAGCTCACCGATCGGGACTAGCGGCACAGATACGCAGTATTTT. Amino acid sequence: CASSPIGTSGTDTQYF.

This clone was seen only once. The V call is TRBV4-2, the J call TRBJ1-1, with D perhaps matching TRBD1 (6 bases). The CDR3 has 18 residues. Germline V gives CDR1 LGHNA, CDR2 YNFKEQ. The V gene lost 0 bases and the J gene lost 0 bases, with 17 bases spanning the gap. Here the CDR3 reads CASSQDRSGGALNTEAFF. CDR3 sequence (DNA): TGTGCCAGCAGCCAAGATCGGTCGGGGGGGGCCCTGAACACTGAAGCTTTCTTT.

The CDR3 loop is CASSFAGTSFYNEQFF. DNA of the CDR3: TGTGCCAGCAGCTTTGCCGGGACTAGCTTCTACAATGAGCAGTTCTTC. This sequence joins TRBV11-1 and TRBJ2-1; 9 bases line up with TRBD2. Germline CDR1 and CDR2: SGHAT and FQDESV (reference sequence). V was clipped by 3 bases and J by 3 bases; unmatched bases: 6. The CDR3 is 16 residues long.

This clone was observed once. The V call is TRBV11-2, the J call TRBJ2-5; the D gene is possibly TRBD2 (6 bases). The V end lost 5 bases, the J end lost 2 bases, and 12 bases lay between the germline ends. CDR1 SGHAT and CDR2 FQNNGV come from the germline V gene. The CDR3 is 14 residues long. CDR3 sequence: CASSPIREQETQYF. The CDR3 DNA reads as TGTGCCAGCAGCCCCATTCGGGAGCAAGAGACCCAGTACTTC.

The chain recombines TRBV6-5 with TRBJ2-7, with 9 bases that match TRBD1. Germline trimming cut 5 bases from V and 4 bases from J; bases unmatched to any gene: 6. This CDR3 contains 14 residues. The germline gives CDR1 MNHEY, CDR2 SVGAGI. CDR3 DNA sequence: TGTGCCAGCAGTACAGGGGGCTCAGGGTACGAGCAGTACTTC. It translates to CASSTGGSGYEQYF.

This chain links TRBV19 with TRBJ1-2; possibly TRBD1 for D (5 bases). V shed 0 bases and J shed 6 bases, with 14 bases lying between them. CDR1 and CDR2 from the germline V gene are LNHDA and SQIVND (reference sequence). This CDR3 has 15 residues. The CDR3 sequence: CASSIDHAGLNGYTF. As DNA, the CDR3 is TGTGCCAGTAGTATAGATCACGCGGGGCTGAATGGCTACACCTTC.

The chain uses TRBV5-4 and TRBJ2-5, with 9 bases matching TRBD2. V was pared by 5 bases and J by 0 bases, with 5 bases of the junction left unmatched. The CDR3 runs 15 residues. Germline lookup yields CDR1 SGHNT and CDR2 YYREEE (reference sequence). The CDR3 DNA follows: TGTGCCAGCAGGGGGGCTAGCGGGGACCAAGAGACCCAGTACTTC. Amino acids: CASRGASGDQETQYF. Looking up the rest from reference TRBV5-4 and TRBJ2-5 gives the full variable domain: ETGVTQSPTHLIKTRGQQVTLRCSSQSGHNTVSWYQQALGQGPQFIFQYYREEENGRGNFPPRFSGLQFPNYSSELNVNALELDDSALYLCASRGASGDQETQYFGPGTRLLVL.

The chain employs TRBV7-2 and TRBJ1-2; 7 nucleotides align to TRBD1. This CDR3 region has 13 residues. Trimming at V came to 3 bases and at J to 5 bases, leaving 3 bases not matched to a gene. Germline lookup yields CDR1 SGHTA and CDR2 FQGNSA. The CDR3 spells CASSFDRAYGYTF. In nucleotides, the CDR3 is TGTGCCAGCAGCTTCGACAGGGCTTATGGCTACACCTTC.

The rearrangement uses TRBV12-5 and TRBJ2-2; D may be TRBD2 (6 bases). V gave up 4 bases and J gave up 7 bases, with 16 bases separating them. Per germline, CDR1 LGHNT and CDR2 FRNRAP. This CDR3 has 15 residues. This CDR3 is CASGSIVREFGELFF. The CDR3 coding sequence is TGTGCTAGTGGTTCAATAGTCCGGGAGTTCGGGGAGCTGTTTTTT.

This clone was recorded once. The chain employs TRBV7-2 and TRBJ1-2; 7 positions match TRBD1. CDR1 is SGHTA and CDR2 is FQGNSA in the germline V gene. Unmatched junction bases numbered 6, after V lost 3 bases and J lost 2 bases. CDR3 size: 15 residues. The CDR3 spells CASSLRQGGNYGYTF. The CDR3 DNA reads TGTGCCAGCAGCTTGCGACAGGGAGGGAACTATGGCTACACCTTC. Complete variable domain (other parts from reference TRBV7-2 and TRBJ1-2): GAGVSQSPSNKVTEKGKDVELRCDPISGHTALYWYRQSLGQGLEFLIYFQGNSAPDKSGLPSDRFSAERTGGSVSTLTIQRTQQEDSAVYLCASSLRQGGNYGYTFGSGTRLTVV.

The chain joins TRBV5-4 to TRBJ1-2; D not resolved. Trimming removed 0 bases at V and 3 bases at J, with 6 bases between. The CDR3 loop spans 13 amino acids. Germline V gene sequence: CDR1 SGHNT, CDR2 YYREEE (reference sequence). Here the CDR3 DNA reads TGTGCCAGCAGCTTGGCAGGCTACTATGGCTACACCTTC. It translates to CASSLAGYYGYTF.

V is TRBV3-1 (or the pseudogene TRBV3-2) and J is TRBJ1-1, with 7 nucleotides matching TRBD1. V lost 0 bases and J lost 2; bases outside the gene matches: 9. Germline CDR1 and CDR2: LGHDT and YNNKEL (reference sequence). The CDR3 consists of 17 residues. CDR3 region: CASSQDTMTGSNTEAFF. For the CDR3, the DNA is TGTGCCAGCAGCCAAGATACTATGACAGGGTCCAACACTGAAGCTTTCTTT.

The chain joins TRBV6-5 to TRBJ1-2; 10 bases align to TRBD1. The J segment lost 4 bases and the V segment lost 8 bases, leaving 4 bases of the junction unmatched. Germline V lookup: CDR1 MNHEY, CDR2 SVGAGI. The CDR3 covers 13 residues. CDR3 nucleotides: TGTGCCAGCGGTAGGACAGGGGGCTATGGCTACACCTTC. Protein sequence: CASGRTGGYGYTF.

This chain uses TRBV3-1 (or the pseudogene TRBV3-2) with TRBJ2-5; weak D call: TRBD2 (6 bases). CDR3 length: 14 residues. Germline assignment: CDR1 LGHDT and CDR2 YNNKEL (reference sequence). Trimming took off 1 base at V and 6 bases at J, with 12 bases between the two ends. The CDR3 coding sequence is TGTGCCAGCAGCCAAGGCCGTGGGGGGAAGACCCAGTACTTC. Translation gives CASSQGRGGKTQYF.